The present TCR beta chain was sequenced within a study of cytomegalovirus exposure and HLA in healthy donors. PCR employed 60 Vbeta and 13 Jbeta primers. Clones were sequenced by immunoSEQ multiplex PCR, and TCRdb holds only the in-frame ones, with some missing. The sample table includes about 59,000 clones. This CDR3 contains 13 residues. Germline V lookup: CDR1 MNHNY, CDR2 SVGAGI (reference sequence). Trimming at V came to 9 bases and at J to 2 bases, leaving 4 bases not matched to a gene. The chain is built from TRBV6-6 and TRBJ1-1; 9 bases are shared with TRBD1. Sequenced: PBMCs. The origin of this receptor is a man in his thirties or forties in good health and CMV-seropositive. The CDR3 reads CASGQGLNTEAFF. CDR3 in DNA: TGTGCCAGTGGACAGGGGTTAAACACTGAAGCTTTCTTT.